This passage covers 20 T cell receptor beta chains from one sample sequenced in a study of blood T cell repertoires in COVID-19. TCRdb's table, derived via immunoSEQ multiplex PCR, lists solely in-frame clones and lacks some. The repertoire holds roughly 230,000 clones, with 82% as singletons. What was sequenced was PBMCs or T cells enriched from blood (not recorded which). The receptors were sampled from a woman in her sixties or seventies who had recovered from COVID-19.

This chain links TRBV7-2 with TRBJ2-5, with D hard to call. Between the trimmed V and J ends, which lost 7 bases and 2 bases, there was a span of 11 bases. CDR1 SGHTA and CDR2 FQGNSA come from the germline V gene. The CDR3 totals 13 residues. CDR3 DNA sequence: TGTGCCAGCACCCTCTCCCCTCAAGAGACCCAGTACTTC. Translation: CASTLSPQETQYF. Drawing the rest from reference TRBV7-2 and TRBJ2-5, the complete variable domain is GAGVSQSPSNKVTEKGKDVELRCDPISGHTALYWYRQSLGQGLEFLIYFQGNSAPDKSGLPSDRFSAERTGGSVSTLTIQRTQQEDSAVYLCASTLSPQETQYFGPGTRLLVL.

This rearrangement joins TRBV7-9 to TRBJ2-5; the D gene is possibly TRBD2 (6 bases). The CDR3 has 15 residues. In germline, CDR1 is SEHNR, CDR2 FQNEAQ (reference sequence). Deletions cut 7 bases from V and 7 bases from J, with 22 bases between. The CDR3 coding sequence is TGTGCCAGCACCAAAGATCTCACTCCCGGGGGGACCCAGTACTTC. This translates into CASTKDLTPGGTQYF.

This chain connects TRBV19 to TRBJ1-5; 11 bases match TRBD1. Germline V gives CDR1 LNHDA, CDR2 SQIVND (reference sequence). V was clipped by 5 bases and J by 0 bases; unmatched bases: 9. CDR3 length equals 18 residues. CDR3 sequence: CASSAGDRGKPSNQPQHF. DNA of the CDR3: TGTGCCAGTAGTGCCGGGGACAGGGGGAAGCCTAGCAATCAGCCCCAGCATTTT. Full variable domain (rest looked up from reference TRBV19 and TRBJ1-5): DGGITQSPKYLFRKEGQNVTLSCEQNLNHDAMYWYRQDPGQGLRLIYYSQIVNDFQKGDIAEGYSVSREKKESFPLTVTSAQKNPTAFYLCASSAGDRGKPSNQPQHFGDGTRLSIL.

Turning to this clone: Other nucleotide sequences from this sample produce the same CDR3. This sequence joins TRBV12-3 or TRBV12-4 and TRBJ2-5; D might be TRBD1 (5 bases). V lost 1 base, J lost 4 bases, and 7 bases lay in between. This CDR3 has 13 residues. The CDR3, as DNA: TGTGCCAGCAGTTTAGGGCAGGGAGAGACCCAGTACTTC. It specifies CASSLGQGETQYF.

The V call is TRBV21-1, the J call TRBJ2-7; TRBD1 is the table's D call and was not checked against the DNA. TRBV21-1 is termed a pseudogene. This CDR3 region has 16 residues. CDR3 nucleotides: TGTGCCAGCTGGGTGGAACAGGGGGAGTTTACCTACGAGCAGTACTTC. Its translation is CASWVEQGEFTYEQYF.

This chain connects TRBV6-5 to TRBJ1-3, with a tentative D call TRBD1 (5 bases). Trimming took 7 bases from V and 0 from J, leaving 13 bases between them. This CDR3 is built from 15 residues. CDR1 and CDR2 (germline): MNHEY, SVGAGI. The CDR3 sequence is CASTQGRFSGNTIYF. CDR3 nucleotide sequence: TGTGCCAGCACCCAGGGCCGGTTCTCTGGAAACACCATATATTTT.

The chain has TRBV28 and TRBJ2-3; 9 bases align to TRBD2. Germline trimming cut 6 bases from V and 1 base from J; bases unmatched to any gene: 11. Germline V gene sequence: CDR1 MDHEN, CDR2 SYDVKM. The CDR3 is made up of 17 amino acids. CDR3 loop: CASRRSGRGDGTDTQYF. CDR3 nucleotide sequence: TGTGCCAGCAGGCGTAGCGGGAGAGGAGATGGCACAGATACGCAGTATTTT.

The rearrangement uses TRBV3-1 (or the pseudogene TRBV3-2) and TRBJ1-1; TRBD1 agrees at 11 bases. In germline, CDR1 is LGHDT, CDR2 YNNKEL (reference sequence). V shed 3 bases and J 11 bases; nucleotides not matched to a gene: 8. This CDR3 has 14 amino acids. CDR3 sequence reads: CASSHGQGAGGAFF. The CDR3 DNA reads TGTGCCAGCAGCCACGGACAGGGGGCGGGTGGGGCTTTCTTT.

V is TRBV3-1 (or the pseudogene TRBV3-2) and J is TRBJ1-3; D is unclear. CDR1 and CDR2 from the germline V gene are LGHDT and YNNKEL (reference sequence). The CDR3 has 13 amino acids. The germline V and J ends were trimmed by 5 bases and 3 bases, with 8 bases remaining between them. Here the CDR3 reads CASSSSGGNTIYF. DNA for the CDR3: TGTGCCAGCAGCTCAAGCGGTGGAAACACCATATATTTT.

The count of this clone is one. V gene TRBV27 combines with J gene TRBJ2-7, with D unresolved. With 4 bases removed from V and 3 bases from J, the gap between germline ends came to 10 bases. This CDR3 has 13 residues. CDR1 is MNHEY and CDR2 is SMNVEV in the germline V gene (reference sequence). For the CDR3, the DNA is TGTGCCAGCAGTTCCTCAGAAGACTACGAGCAGTACTTC. Residues: CASSSSEDYEQYF.

This chain joins TRBV2 and TRBJ2-6; no clear D. The V gene lost 6 bases and the J gene lost 0 bases, with 6 bases spanning the gap. This CDR3 region has 14 residues. Germline V gene data show CDR1 as SNHLY and CDR2 as FYNNEI. In nucleotides, the CDR3 is TGTGCCAGCAGACCGGGCTCTGGGGCCAACGTCCTGACTTTC. This codes for CASRPGSGANVLTF.

With respect to this clone: Mismatch with germline at one junction end may stem from a read error. This chain joins TRBV23-1 and TRBJ1-1, with D unclear. TRBV23-1 is marked as an open reading frame, function uncertain. The CDR3 loop spans 13 amino acids. This chain's CDR3 is CASSQEREGETFF. The CDR3 DNA is TGCGCCAGCAGTCAAGAGAGGGAGGGTGAAACTTTCTTT.

The chain recombines TRBV19 with TRBJ2-1, with 8 positions matching TRBD2. CDR3 length: 13 amino acids. J lost 9 bases, V lost 4 bases, and 5 bases had no gene match. Germline V gives CDR1 LNHDA, CDR2 SQIVND (reference sequence). CDR3 coding DNA: TGTGCCAGTAGTACCCGGACTAGCTCTGAGCAGTTCTTC. It encodes CASSTRTSSEQFF.

This chain uses TRBV10-1 with TRBJ2-1; 9 nucleotides line up with TRBD2. The V and J ends lost 3 bases and 4 bases, in that order; junction bases with no gene match: 4. Per the germline V gene, CDR1 is WNHNN and CDR2 is SYGVQD (reference sequence). The CDR3 consists of 15 residues. Written as DNA, the CDR3 is TGCGCCAGCAGTGACGGCGGGAGGGATTACAATGAGCAGTTCTTC. Its protein product is CASSDGGRDYNEQFF.

This clone showed up just once. This chain uses TRBV19 with TRBJ2-3; TRBD2 aligns across 14 bases. Germline V gives CDR1 LNHDA, CDR2 SQIVND (reference sequence). The V gene end was trimmed by 6 bases and the J gene end by 0 bases; junction bases not matched to a gene: 8. The CDR3 consists of 18 residues. The chain's CDR3 is CASRLGLAGGPSTDTQYF. As DNA, the CDR3 is TGTGCCAGTAGGCTCGGACTAGCGGGGGGTCCTAGCACAGATACGCAGTATTTT.

This chain links TRBV14 with TRBJ2-7; weak D call: TRBD1 (6 bases). Trimming removed 5 bases from V and 6 bases from J, with 11 bases in between. This CDR3 is 12 amino acids long. CDR1 SGHDN and CDR2 FVKESK come from the germline V gene. Here the CDR3 reads CASSVDRTEQYF. The CDR3 coding sequence is TGTGCCAGCAGCGTCGACAGGACCGAGCAGTACTTC.

This clone has just a few counts. For the CDR3, the DNA is TGTGCCAGCAGCGGGGGGACTGGGCTCCAAGAGACCCAGTACTTC. This encodes CASSGGTGLQETQYF. The chain links TRBV9 to TRBJ2-5; a weak D match, TRBD2 (6 bases). The CDR3 contains 15 residues. Germline CDR1 and CDR2: SGDLS and YYNGEE. V lost 3 bases to trimming and J lost 1 base, with 13 bases between them.

The chain recombines TRBV11-3 with TRBJ2-1, with TRBD2 matching over 7 bases. Trimming at V came to 6 bases and at J to 2 bases, leaving 10 bases not matched to a gene. CDR1 is SGHNT, CDR2 YENEEA, per germline. This CDR3 has 16 amino acids. The CDR3 here is CASSPPGLSTYNEQFF. DNA of the CDR3: TGTGCCAGCAGTCCCCCGGGACTATCTACCTACAATGAGCAGTTCTTC.

Concerning this clone: A read error may produce the germline difference seen at one junction end. The chain combines TRBV2 with TRBJ1-4; D possibly corresponds to TRBD1 (6 bases). Per germline, CDR1 SNHLY and CDR2 FYNNEI. The CDR3 sequence is 13 residues long. The CDR3, as DNA: TGTGCCAGCAGTGAAGCGCTTAGTGCAGGGGCGGTTTTT. Amino acid sequence: CASSEALSAGAVF.

This sequence joins TRBV7-2 and TRBJ2-5; TRBD2 agrees at 8 bases. The CDR3 contains 17 residues. V gave up 5 bases and J gave up 0 bases; unmatched junction bases: 11. Germline V gives CDR1 SGHTA, CDR2 FQGNSA. CDR3 DNA sequence: TGTGCCAGCAGCGCCGGAGGTTTAGCGGGAAACCAAGAGACCCAGTACTTC. It is translated as CASSAGGLAGNQETQYF. The entire variable domain, with the rest obtained from reference TRBV7-2 and TRBJ2-5, is as follows: GAGVSQSPSNKVTEKGKDVELRCDPISGHTALYWYRQSLGQGLEFLIYFQGNSAPDKSGLPSDRFSAERTGGSVSTLTIQRTQQEDSAVYLCASSAGGLAGNQETQYFGPGTRLLVL.